The 27 T cell receptor beta chains below were found in one sample sequenced in a study of Graves' ophthalmopathy and Graves' hyperthyroidism. RNA transcripts served as template for amplifying TCR beta CDR3 sequences. First-round RT-PCR with HTBI primers preceded a second-round multiplex PCR. TCRdb re-called the multiplex PCR reads through MiXCR, storing one row per CDR3 protein. The sample lists 600,000 to 950,000 distinct CDR3 sequences; 40% were seen once. Sequenced material: peripheral blood. The receptors were sampled from an adult man with Graves' ophthalmopathy.

This chain connects TRBV15 to TRBJ1-4; perhaps TRBD1 as D (6 bases). The CDR3 sequence is 15 residues long. CDR1 is LNHNV and CDR2 is YYDKDF in the germline V gene (reference sequence). V dropped 1 base and J dropped 8 bases, with 14 bases sitting between them. DNA for the CDR3: TGTGCCACCAGCAGAGCCAGGACAGCCTTCGAAAAACTGTTTTTT. This translates into CATSRARTAFEKLFF.

The gene calls are TRBV25-1 and TRBJ1-1, with a tentative D call TRBD1 (5 bases). The CDR3 totals 17 residues. From germline, CDR1 is MGHDK and CDR2 SYGVNS. V lost 6 bases to trimming and J lost 4 bases, with 24 bases between them. The CDR3 is CASSQGTAGLVSTEAFF. The CDR3, as DNA: TGTGCCAGCAGCCAAGGGACGGCAGGGCTGGTCAGCACTGAAGCTTTCTTT. The variable domain in full, completed from reference TRBV25-1 and TRBJ1-1, reads EADIYQTPRYLVIGTGKKITLECSQTMGHDKMYWYQQDPGMELHLIHYSYGVNSTEKGDLSSESTVSRIRTEHFPLTLESARPSHTSQYLCASSQGTAGLVSTEAFFGQGTRLTVV.

The chain joins TRBV25-1 to TRBJ1-4; no firm D call. Germline CDR1 is MGHDK and CDR2 is SYGVNS. This CDR3 comprises 15 residues. Trimming left V 5 bases short and J 0 bases short, with 10 bases between. The DNA of the CDR3 is TGTGCCAGCAGTTTAGTCCGCGCAACTAATGAAAAACTGTTTTTT. This encodes CASSLVRATNEKLFF.

This clonotype was detected many times. The chain employs TRBV29-1 and TRBJ2-7; D may match TRBD1 or TRBD2 (5 bases each). The CDR3 length is 13 residues. V was cut by 5 bases and J by 3 bases, with 14 bases left in between. The germline V gene has CDR1 SQVTM and CDR2 ANQGSEA. CDR3 in DNA: TGCAGCGTTCCTGGGGACGGACTCTACGAGCAGTACTTC. It yields the protein CSVPGDGLYEQYF.

The V gene is TRBV6-5, the J gene TRBJ1-2; D not resolved. Between the trimmed V and J ends, which lost 0 bases and 2 bases, there was a span of 10 bases. The CDR3 extends over 15 amino acids. Germline CDR1 is MNHEY and CDR2 is SVGAGI. The CDR3: CASSYSMGTNYGYTF. The CDR3 region has the DNA TGTGCCAGCAGTTACTCGATGGGAACCAACTATGGCTACACCTTC.

This clonotype was seen at least ten times. The V gene is TRBV29-1, the J gene TRBJ1-1; possibly TRBD1 for D (5 bases). Per the germline V gene, CDR1 is SQVTM and CDR2 is ANQGSEA. Deletions cut 7 bases from V and 4 bases from J, with 13 bases between. This CDR3 has 12 amino acids. CDR3: CSAVGRATEAFF. The CDR3 DNA reads TGCAGCGCGGTGGGCAGGGCCACTGAAGCTTTCTTT.

This clonotype was recorded at least ten times. The CDR3 loop reads CAISELGETQYF. CDR3 nucleotide sequence: TGTGCCATCAGTGAGCTAGGAGAGACCCAGTACTTC. The chain uses TRBV10-3 and TRBJ2-5, with D unclear. The CDR3 consists of 12 residues. Looked up from germline, CDR1 is ENHRY and CDR2 is SYGVKD. Between the trimmed V and J ends, which lost 2 bases and 4 bases, there was a span of 5 bases.

This clonotype was found a few times. The chain uses TRBV2 and TRBJ1-2; 10 nucleotides line up with TRBD1. The CDR3 has 13 residues. Germline CDR1 SNHLY, CDR2 FYNNEI. The trim removed 6 bases at V and 7 bases at J, leaving 5 bases unmatched. CDR3 region: CASRGDRGFGYTF. CDR3 bases: TGTGCCAGCAGGGGGGACAGGGGATTTGGCTACACCTTC.

There are many counts of this clonotype. The chain combines TRBV10-3 with TRBJ2-6, with TRBD1 matching over 11 bases. V was pared by 11 bases and J by 1 base, with 7 bases of the junction left unmatched. Germline values: CDR1 ENHRY, CDR2 SYGVKD. CDR3 size: 16 residues. The CDR3 DNA sequence: TGTGCCGTCGGACAGGGGGCGTATTCTGGGGCCAACGTCCTGACTTTC. This gives the protein CAVGQGAYSGANVLTF.

This clonotype was found many times. CDR3 sequence (DNA): TGTGCCAGCGGGGGCGGTGGGGCCTACGAGCAGTACTTC. Its translation is CASGGGGAYEQYF. J is TRBJ2-7 and V is TRBV25-1, with D possibly matching TRBD1 (6 bases). Germline CDR1 MGHDK, CDR2 SYGVNS. The ends were cut back, 8 bases at V and 2 bases at J, with 13 bases in the middle. The CDR3 runs to 13 residues.

This clonotype has a single count. The J gene is TRBJ2-1, the V gene TRBV29-1; D not resolved. CDR3 length equals 11 residues. Trimming pared 2 bases from V and 9 bases from J, leaving 8 bases between. Germline-derived CDR1 and CDR2 are SQVTM and ANQGSEA. As DNA, the CDR3 is TGCAGCGTTGAATTGGTCAGTGAGCAGTTCTTC. This codes for CSVELVSEQFF.

Comment on this clonotype: At one end, the junction sequence differs from germline, possibly due to a read error. The gene calls are TRBV10-3 and TRBJ1-2; D might be TRBD1 (6 bases). Germline lookup yields CDR1 ENHRY and CDR2 SYGVKD. The CDR3 is 13 residues long. This chain's CDR3 is CASSYGAGVGYTF. The CDR3 nucleotides read TGTGCCAGCAGTTACGGGGCAGGGGTCGGCTACACCTTC.

This clonotype showed up just once. The rearrangement joins TRBV10-3 to TRBJ1-6; D unclear. The germline gives CDR1 ENHRY, CDR2 SYGVKD. This CDR3 contains 13 residues. V was trimmed by 3 bases and J by 6 bases, leaving 6 bases between them. The CDR3 spells CAISERTNSPLHF. The CDR3 bases are TGTGCCATCAGTGAACGGACTAATTCACCCCTCCACTTT.

This clonotype was seen ten or more times. V and J are TRBV2 and TRBJ2-7, with 10 positions matching TRBD1. The germline V gene encodes CDR1 SNHLY and CDR2 FYNNEI. Trimming removed 8 bases from V and 1 base from J; junction bases left unmatched: 8. The CDR3 has 15 residues. CDR3 nucleotides: TGTGCCAGCGCTCTGGACAGGGGGGGTTCCTACGAGCAGTACTTC. Translation gives CASALDRGGSYEQYF.

This clonotype appeared many times. The chain joins TRBV2 to TRBJ1-5, with TRBD1 matching 8 bases. This CDR3 has 17 amino acids. The J segment lost 0 bases and the V segment lost 5 bases, leaving 9 bases of the junction unmatched. Germline V gives CDR1 SNHLY, CDR2 FYNNEI. CDR3 amino acids: CASSTPRGQDSNQPQHF. CDR3 bases: TGTGCCAGCAGTACACCGAGGGGACAGGATAGCAATCAGCCCCAGCATTTT.

A note on this clonotype: This could be a read error, since a much larger clone is one nucleotide away. This chain connects TRBV29-1 to TRBJ2-2; 9 bases agree with TRBD1. The V gene's germline CDR1 is SQVTM and CDR2 ANQGSEA. The CDR3 is 13 residues long. The ends lost 8 bases at V and 5 bases at J; junction bases unmatched: 6. CDR3 loop: CSLGTGRTGELFF. CDR3 DNA sequence: TGCAGCCTTGGGACAGGGAGGACCGGGGAGCTGTTTTTT.

The chain carries TRBV19 and TRBJ1-2; no definite D call. Trimming left V 5 bases short and J 0 bases short, with 10 bases between. Germline-derived CDR1 and CDR2 are LNHDA and SQIVND (reference sequence). This CDR3 has 14 residues. This chain's CDR3 is CASSLTVTNYGYTF. The DNA of the CDR3 is TGTGCCAGTAGTTTGACGGTGACTAACTATGGCTACACCTTC.

This clonotype was counted many times. The rearrangement uses TRBV7-8 and TRBJ2-7, with D unresolved. Germline V CDR1 and CDR2: SGHVS, FQNEAQ. The CDR3 is 12 residues long. Trimming stripped 1 base from V and 4 bases from J, with 5 bases between. The CDR3 nucleotides are TGTGCCAGCAGCTTAGACAAATACGAGCAGTACTTC. This encodes CASSLDKYEQYF.

The rearrangement links TRBV10-3 to TRBJ2-3; 8 bases agree with TRBD2. Germline V gene sequence: CDR1 ENHRY, CDR2 SYGVKD. The CDR3 sequence is 15 residues long. V was clipped by 5 bases and J by 0 bases; unmatched bases: 4. Here the CDR3 reads CAISYTSGSTDTQYF. The CDR3 nucleotides are TGTGCCATCAGTTATACTAGCGGCAGCACAGATACGCAGTATTTT.

A remark on this clonotype: The junction differs from germline at one of its ends, possibly a read error. The chain joins TRBV24-1 to TRBJ1-5; 8 nucleotides line up with TRBD1. The CDR3 covers 15 residues. Per germline, CDR1 KGHDR and CDR2 SFDVKD. The CDR3 sequence: CASSSTQTGDQPQHF. CDR3 DNA: TGTGCCAGCAGTTCAACACAGACAGGGGATCAGCCCCAGCATTTT.

The genes are TRBV10-3 and TRBJ1-3, with 7 bases identical to TRBD1. The CDR3 totals 14 residues. Per germline, CDR1 ENHRY and CDR2 SYGVKD. J was trimmed by 3 bases and V by 7 bases; bases with no gene match: 6. This chain's CDR3 is CAITGTVRGNTIYF. The CDR3 nucleotides are TGTGCCATCACTGGGACAGTACGTGGAAACACCATATATTTT.

The rearrangement uses TRBV7-9 and TRBJ1-1, with TRBD1 matching 7 bases. Per germline, CDR1 SEHNR and CDR2 FQNEAQ (reference sequence). The CDR3 runs to 17 residues. J lost 1 base, V lost 5 bases, and 13 bases had no gene match. Here the CDR3 reads CASSASRRQGKNTEAFF. The DNA of the CDR3 is TGTGCCAGCAGCGCCAGTCGCCGACAGGGCAAGAACACTGAAGCTTTCTTT.

CDR3 nucleotides: TGCAGTGCCCCGCGGACAGGGAATGAAAAACTGTTTTTT. Translated, it gives CSAPRTGNEKLFF. This sequence joins TRBV20-1 and TRBJ1-4; 8 bases fit TRBD1. J gave up 5 bases and V 6 bases, and 5 bases lay outside the gene matches. CDR3 length equals 13 residues. Germline V lookup: CDR1 DFQATT, CDR2 SNEGSKA (reference sequence).

Points on this clonotype: An end of the junction does not agree with germline; a read error may underlie this. The gene calls are TRBV10-3 and TRBJ1-1, with a weak D call TRBD1 (5 bases). Germline V gene lookup returns CDR1 ENHRY and CDR2 SYGVKD. This CDR3 is 14 amino acids long. The CDR3 is CASSVSGFGTEAFF. The DNA of the CDR3 is TGTGCCAGCAGTGTATCAGGGTTCGGCACTGAAGCTTTCTTT.

In this sample, this clonotype turned up many times. The genes are TRBV6-5 and TRBJ1-5, with D hard to call. The V and J ends lost 5 bases and 6 bases respectively, with 11 bases between them. Germline V gene data show CDR1 as MNHEY and CDR2 as SVGAGI. The CDR3 is 13 residues long. In DNA form, the CDR3 reads TGTGCCAGCAGTATCCATTGGGGTCAGCCCCAGCATTTT. Its protein product is CASSIHWGQPQHF.

In its sample, this clonotype was seen many times. The V call is TRBV20-1, the J call TRBJ2-5, with TRBD1 identical over 8 bases. Germline loops: CDR1 DFQATT, CDR2 SNEGSKA (reference sequence). There are 13 residues in the CDR3. J lost 5 bases, V lost 6 bases, and 8 bases had no gene match. The CDR3 DNA reads as TGCAGTGCCACCAGGACAGGGACGGAGACCCAGTACTTC. This translates into CSATRTGTETQYF.

V gene TRBV11-2 combines with J gene TRBJ2-5, with 7 bases lining up with TRBD1. Germline-derived CDR1 and CDR2 are SGHAT and FQNNGV. With 5 bases clipped from V and 5 bases from J, the junction kept 17 bases outside the gene matches. The CDR3 is 17 amino acids. CDR3 region: CASSLRTTLQGQETQYF. The CDR3 coding sequence is TGTGCCAGCAGCCTTCGAACCACACTCCAGGGACAGGAGACCCAGTACTTC.